The next 3 T cell receptor beta chains were all read from a single sample in a study of blood T cell repertoires in COVID-19 (dated by TCRdb to the early 2020s). Library preparation used the immunoSEQ multiplex PCR assay. Here the immuneACCESS table is served through TCRdb, limited to in-frame sequences with V and J called. Missing clones are a known gap in these copies; in checked studies unresolved V genes cover under half, and the rest lacks a known reason. In all, the sample holds some 250,000 clones, and roughly 84% of those were seen once. The top ten clonotypes cover about 3% of the sample. The source material was peripheral blood. The receptor set was obtained from a woman between 18 and 30 years old with acute or convalescent COVID-19.

The chain carries TRBV4-2 and TRBJ1-1; 10 nucleotides match TRBD1. In germline, CDR1 is LGHNA, CDR2 YNFKEQ. The CDR3 is 22 amino acids. The trim removed 0 bases at V and 2 bases at J, leaving 21 bases unmatched. Here the CDR3 reads CASSQDSSVGTGAGVSNTEAFF. The DNA for the CDR3 is TGTGCCAGCAGCCAAGATTCATCTGTCGGGACAGGGGCCGGAGTGAGTAACACTGAAGCTTTCTTT.

Concerning this clone itself: This CDR3 is also generated by other DNA sequences in the sample. V gene TRBV20-1 combines with J gene TRBJ1-5; no clear D gene. The CDR3 has 12 amino acids. Trimming left V 3 bases short and J 4 bases short, with 7 bases between. Germline loops: CDR1 DFQATT, CDR2 SNEGSKA (reference sequence). The CDR3 DNA reads TGCAGTGCTAGTGGCGCAAATCAGCCCCAGCATTTT. Translated: CSASGANQPQHF.

This chain uses TRBV7-2 with TRBJ1-6; D may be TRBD1 (5 bases). CDR3 length equals 13 residues. Germline CDR1 SGHTA, CDR2 FQGNSA. V shed 5 bases and J shed 7 bases, with 9 bases lying between them. This chain's CDR3 is CASSPDRNSPLHF. In DNA form, the CDR3 reads TGTGCCAGCAGCCCAGACAGAAATTCACCCCTCCACTTT.